This T cell receptor (beta chain) was sequenced during a study of blood T cell repertoires in COVID-19. This CDR3 is built from 15 residues. CDR1 SNHLY and CDR2 FYNNEI come from the germline V gene. The V end was cut by 1 base, the J end by 0 bases, with 9 bases between. Clones were sequenced by immunoSEQ multiplex PCR, and TCRdb holds only the in-frame ones, with some missing. This sample carries a few hundred thousand clones, 85% of them seen once, and the ten largest clones take over 2%. The genes are TRBV2 and TRBJ1-1; D possibly corresponds to TRBD1 (6 bases). The sequencing sample was made of peripheral blood. The source is a woman between 65 and 79 years old with COVID-19, enrolled during active disease. CDR3 sequence: CASSEGRGLNTEAFF. The CDR3 region has the DNA TGTGCCAGCAGTGAAGGCAGGGGTTTGAACACTGAAGCTTTCTTT.